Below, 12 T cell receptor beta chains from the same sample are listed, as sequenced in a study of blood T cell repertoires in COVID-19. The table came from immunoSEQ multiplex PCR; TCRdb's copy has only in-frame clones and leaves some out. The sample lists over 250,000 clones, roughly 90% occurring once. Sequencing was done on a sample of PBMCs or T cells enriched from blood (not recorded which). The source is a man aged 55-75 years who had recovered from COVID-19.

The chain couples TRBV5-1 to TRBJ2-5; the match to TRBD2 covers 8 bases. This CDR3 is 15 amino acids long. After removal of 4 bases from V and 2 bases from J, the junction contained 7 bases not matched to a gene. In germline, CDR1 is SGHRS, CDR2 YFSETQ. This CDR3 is CASSPGGGLQETQYF. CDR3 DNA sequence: TGCGCCAGCAGCCCGGGAGGGGGGCTACAAGAGACCCAGTACTTC.

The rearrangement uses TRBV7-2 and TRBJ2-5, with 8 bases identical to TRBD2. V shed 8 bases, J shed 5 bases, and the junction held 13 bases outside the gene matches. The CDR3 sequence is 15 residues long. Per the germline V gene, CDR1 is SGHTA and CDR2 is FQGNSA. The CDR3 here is CASAGEGLARETQYF. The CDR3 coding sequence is TGTGCCAGCGCTGGAGAAGGACTAGCAAGGGAGACCCAGTACTTC.

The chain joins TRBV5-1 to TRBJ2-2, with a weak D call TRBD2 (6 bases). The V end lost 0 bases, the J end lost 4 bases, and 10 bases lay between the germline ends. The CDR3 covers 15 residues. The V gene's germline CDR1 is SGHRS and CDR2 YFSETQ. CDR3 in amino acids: CASSLGEGGTGELFF. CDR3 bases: TGCGCCAGCAGCTTGGGAGAGGGAGGCACCGGGGAGCTGTTTTTT.

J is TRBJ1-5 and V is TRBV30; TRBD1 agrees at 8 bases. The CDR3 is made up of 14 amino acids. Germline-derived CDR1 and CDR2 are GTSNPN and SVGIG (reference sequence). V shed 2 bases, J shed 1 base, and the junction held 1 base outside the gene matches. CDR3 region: CAWSNRGSNQPQHF. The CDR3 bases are TGTGCCTGGAGTAACAGGGGGAGCAATCAGCCCCAGCATTTT.

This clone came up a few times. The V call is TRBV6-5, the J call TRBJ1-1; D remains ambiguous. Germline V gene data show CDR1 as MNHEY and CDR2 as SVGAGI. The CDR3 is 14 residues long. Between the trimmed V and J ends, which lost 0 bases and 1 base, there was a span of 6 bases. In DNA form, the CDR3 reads TGTGCCAGCAGTTACTCCGAGGCGAACACTGAAGCTTTCTTT. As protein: CASSYSEANTEAFF.

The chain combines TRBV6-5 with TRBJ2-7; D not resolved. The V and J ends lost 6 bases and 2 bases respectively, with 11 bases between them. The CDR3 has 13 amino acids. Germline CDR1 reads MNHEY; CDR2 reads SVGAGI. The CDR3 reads CASSVERPYEQYF. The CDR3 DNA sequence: TGTGCCAGCAGCGTGGAGCGCCCCTACGAGCAGTACTTC.

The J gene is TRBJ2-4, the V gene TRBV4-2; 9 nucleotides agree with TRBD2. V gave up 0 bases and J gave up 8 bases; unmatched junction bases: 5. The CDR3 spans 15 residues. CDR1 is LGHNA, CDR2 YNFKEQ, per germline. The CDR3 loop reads CASSQDGGGADIQYF. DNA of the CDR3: TGTGCCAGCAGCCAAGATGGCGGGGGGGCCGACATTCAGTACTTC.

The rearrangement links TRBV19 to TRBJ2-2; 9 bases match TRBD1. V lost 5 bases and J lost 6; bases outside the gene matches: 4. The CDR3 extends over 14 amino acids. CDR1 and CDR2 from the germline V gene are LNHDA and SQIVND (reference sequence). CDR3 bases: TGTGCCAGTAGTGGGGACAGGGTCGCCGGGGAGCTGTTTTTT. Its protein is CASSGDRVAGELFF.

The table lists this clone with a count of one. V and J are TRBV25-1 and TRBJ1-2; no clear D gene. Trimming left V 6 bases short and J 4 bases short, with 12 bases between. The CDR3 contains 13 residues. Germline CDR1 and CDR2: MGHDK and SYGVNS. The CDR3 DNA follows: TGTGCCAGCAGGGGAGGAGACATCTATGGCTACACCTTC. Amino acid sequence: CASRGGDIYGYTF.

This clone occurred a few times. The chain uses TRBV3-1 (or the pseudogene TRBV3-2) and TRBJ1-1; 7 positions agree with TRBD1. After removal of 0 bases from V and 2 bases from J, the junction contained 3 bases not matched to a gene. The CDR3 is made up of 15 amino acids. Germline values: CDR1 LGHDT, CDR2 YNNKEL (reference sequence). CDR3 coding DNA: TGTGCCAGCAGCCAAGAAGACAGGGCTAACACTGAAGCTTTCTTT. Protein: CASSQEDRANTEAFF.

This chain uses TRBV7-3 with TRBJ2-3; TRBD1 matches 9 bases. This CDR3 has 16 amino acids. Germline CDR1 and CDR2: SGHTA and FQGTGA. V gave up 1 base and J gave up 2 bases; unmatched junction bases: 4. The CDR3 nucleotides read TGTGCCAGCAGCTTAAGGACAGGGGCAAACACAGATACGCAGTATTTT. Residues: CASSLRTGANTDTQYF.

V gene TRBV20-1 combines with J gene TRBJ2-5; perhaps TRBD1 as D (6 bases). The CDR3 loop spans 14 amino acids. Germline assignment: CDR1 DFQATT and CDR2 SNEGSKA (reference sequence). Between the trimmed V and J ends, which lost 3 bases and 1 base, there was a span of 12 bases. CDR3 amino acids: CSASRGIPQETQYF. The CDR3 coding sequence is TGCAGTGCTAGTAGGGGGATACCCCAAGAGACCCAGTACTTC.